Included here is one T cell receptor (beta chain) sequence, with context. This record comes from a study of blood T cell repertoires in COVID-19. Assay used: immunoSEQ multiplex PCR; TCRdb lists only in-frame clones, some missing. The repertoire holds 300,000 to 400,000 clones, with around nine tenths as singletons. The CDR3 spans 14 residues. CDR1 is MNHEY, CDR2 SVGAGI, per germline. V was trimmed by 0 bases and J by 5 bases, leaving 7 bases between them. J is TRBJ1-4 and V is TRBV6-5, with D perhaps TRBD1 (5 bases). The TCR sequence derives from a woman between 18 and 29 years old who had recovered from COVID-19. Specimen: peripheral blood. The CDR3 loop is CASSYSSGNEKLFF. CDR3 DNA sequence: TGTGCCAGCAGTTACTCCTCAGGGAATGAAAAACTGTTTTTT.